The entry below describes one T cell receptor beta chain. Its target is unknown. The sample is drawn from a study of human thymus T cells. Whole-study results and caveats: Thymic and blood repertoires seemed to show skewed V and J gene use.

Thymus tissue was removed during corrective cardiac surgery. Sequencing was performed with immunoSEQ multiplex PCR; in TCRdb, only in-frame clones are kept and a portion is missing. The sample lists about 78,000 clones; approximately 96% were seen once. The sequence came from a boy in the first two years of life with a congenital heart defect but otherwise immunologically healthy. The sample taken for sequencing was thymus tissue.

CDR3 sequence: CASSLGLGNEQFF. The CDR3 DNA follows: TGTGCCAGCAGTTTGGGACTAGGCAATGAGCAGTTCTTC. The chain has TRBV27 and TRBJ2-1; 8 nucleotides match TRBD2. Germline V gives CDR1 MNHEY, CDR2 SMNVEV (reference sequence). V shed 3 bases and J 6 bases; nucleotides not matched to a gene: 1. CDR3 length: 13 amino acids.